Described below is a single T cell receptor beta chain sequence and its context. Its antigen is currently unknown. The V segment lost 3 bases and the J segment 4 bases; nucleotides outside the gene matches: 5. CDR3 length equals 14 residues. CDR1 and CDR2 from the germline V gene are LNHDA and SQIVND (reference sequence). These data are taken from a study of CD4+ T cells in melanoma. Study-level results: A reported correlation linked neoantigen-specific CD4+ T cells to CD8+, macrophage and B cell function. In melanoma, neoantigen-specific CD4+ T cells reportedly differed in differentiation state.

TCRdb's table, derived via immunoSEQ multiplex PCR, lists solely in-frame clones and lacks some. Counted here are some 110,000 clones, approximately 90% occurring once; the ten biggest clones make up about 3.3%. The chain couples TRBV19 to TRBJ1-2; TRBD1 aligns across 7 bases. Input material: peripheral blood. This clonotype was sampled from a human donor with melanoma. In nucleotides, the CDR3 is TGTGCCAGTAGTATGAAGGGACAGTCCTATGGCTACACCTTC. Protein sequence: CASSMKGQSYGYTF.